Included here is one T cell receptor (beta chain) sequence, with context. The entry originates in a study of blood T cell repertoires in COVID-19. Study-wide background: The origin of the acute and convalescent COVID-19 samples was the United States, Italy and Spain. From T cells, B-cell-depleted T cells, or PBMCs came the material, which was cDNA or gDNA.

Original processing methods: From reference gene primer amplification, estimates of nucleated cell counts were derived. Method: immunoSEQ multiplex PCR; TCRdb's copy keeps in-frame clones and lacks some. V and J calls and clone size are copied from that table; D and trimming were computed from the DNA. The data show about 260,000 clones, with roughly 84% seen just once and roughly 1.4% held by the top ten. Trimming left V 0 bases short and J 3 bases short, with 11 bases between. Germline-derived CDR1 and CDR2 are SGHRS and YFSETQ. This CDR3 contains 15 residues. V is TRBV5-1 and J is TRBJ2-3; D is unresolved. This receptor was obtained from a middle-aged woman who had recovered from COVID-19. The sequencing sample was made of peripheral blood. CDR3 loop: CASSLGPSRTDTQYF. The CDR3 region has the DNA TGCGCCAGCAGCTTGGGTCCGTCGAGGACAGATACGCAGTATTTT.